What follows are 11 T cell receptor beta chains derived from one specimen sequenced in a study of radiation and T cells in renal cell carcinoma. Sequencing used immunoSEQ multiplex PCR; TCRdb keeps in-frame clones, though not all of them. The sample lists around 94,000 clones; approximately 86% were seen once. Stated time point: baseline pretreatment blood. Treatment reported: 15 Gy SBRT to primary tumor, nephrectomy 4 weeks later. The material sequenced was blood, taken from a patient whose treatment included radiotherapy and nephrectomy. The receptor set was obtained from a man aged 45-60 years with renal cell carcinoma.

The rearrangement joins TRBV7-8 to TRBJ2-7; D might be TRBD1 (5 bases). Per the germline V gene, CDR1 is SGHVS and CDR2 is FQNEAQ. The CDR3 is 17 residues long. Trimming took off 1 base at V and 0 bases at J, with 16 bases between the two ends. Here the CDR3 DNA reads TGTGCCAGCAGCTTAGTCGGTTCGGCGGACACCTCCTACGAGCAGTACTTC. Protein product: CASSLVGSADTSYEQYF.

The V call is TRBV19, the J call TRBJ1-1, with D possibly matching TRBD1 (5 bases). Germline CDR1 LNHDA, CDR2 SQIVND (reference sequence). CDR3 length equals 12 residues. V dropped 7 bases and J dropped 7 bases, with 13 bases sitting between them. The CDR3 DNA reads TGTGCCAGTACCCGGGACGGTAATGAAGCTTTCTTT. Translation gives CASTRDGNEAFF.

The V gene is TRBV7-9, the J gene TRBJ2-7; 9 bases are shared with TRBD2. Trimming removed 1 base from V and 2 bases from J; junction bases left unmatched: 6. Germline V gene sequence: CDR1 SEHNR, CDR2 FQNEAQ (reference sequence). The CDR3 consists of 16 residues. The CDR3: CASSLGGLAATYEQYF. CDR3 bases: TGTGCCAGCAGCTTAGGGGGACTAGCCGCGACCTACGAGCAGTACTTC.

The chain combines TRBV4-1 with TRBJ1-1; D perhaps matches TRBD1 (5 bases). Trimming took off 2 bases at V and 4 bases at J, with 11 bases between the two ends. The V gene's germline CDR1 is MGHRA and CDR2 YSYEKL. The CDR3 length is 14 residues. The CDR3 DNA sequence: TGCGCCAGCAGCCAACGGTGGGGGAGCACTGAAGCTTTCTTT. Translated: CASSQRWGSTEAFF.

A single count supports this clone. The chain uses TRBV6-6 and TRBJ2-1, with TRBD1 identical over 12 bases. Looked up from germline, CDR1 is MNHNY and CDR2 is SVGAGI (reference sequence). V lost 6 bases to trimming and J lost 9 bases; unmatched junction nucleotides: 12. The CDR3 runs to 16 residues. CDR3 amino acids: CASSDVGQGAKSEQFF. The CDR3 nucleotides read TGTGCCAGCAGCGATGTGGGACAGGGGGCAAAGAGTGAGCAGTTCTTC.

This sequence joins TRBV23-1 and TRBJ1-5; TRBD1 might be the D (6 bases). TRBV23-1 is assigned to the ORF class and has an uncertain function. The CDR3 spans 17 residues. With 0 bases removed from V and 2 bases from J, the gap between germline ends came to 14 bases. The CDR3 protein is CASSQSNPGACNQPQHF. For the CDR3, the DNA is TGCGCCAGCAGTCAATCGAATCCGGGGGCGTGCAATCAGCCCCAGCATTTT.

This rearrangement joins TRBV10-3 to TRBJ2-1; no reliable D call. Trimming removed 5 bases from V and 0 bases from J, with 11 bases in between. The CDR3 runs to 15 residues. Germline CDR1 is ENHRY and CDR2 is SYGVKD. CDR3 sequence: CAISLRPGSYNEQFF. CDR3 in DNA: TGTGCCATCAGTCTCAGGCCAGGCTCCTACAATGAGCAGTTCTTC.

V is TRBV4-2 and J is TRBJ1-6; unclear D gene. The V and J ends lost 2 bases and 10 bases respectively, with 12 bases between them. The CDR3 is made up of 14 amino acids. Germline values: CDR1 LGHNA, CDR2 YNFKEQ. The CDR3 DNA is TGTGCCAGCAGCCAAACCCAGTACGGATCACCCCTCCACTTT. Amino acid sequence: CASSQTQYGSPLHF.

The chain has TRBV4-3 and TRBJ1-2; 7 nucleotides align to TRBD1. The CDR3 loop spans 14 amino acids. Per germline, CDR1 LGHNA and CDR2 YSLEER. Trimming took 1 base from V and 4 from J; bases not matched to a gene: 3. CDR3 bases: TGCGCCAGCAGCCAAGTTAACAGGGGCTATGGCTACACCTTC. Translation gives CASSQVNRGYGYTF.

The CDR3 loop is CASSVGRGAYEQYF. The CDR3 DNA reads TGTGCCAGCAGCGTAGGGAGGGGAGCCTACGAGCAGTACTTC. V and J are TRBV9 and TRBJ2-7; a possible D gene is TRBD2 (6 bases). The germline V and J ends were trimmed by 0 bases and 2 bases, with 9 bases remaining between them. The CDR3 is made up of 14 amino acids. Germline CDR1 and CDR2: SGDLS and YYNGEE.

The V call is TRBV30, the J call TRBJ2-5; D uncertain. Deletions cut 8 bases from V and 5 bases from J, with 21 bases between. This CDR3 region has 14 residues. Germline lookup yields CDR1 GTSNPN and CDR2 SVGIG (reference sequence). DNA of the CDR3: TGTGCCCATCACCGACTGGTCCCTGACGAGACCCAGTACTTC. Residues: CAHHRLVPDETQYF.